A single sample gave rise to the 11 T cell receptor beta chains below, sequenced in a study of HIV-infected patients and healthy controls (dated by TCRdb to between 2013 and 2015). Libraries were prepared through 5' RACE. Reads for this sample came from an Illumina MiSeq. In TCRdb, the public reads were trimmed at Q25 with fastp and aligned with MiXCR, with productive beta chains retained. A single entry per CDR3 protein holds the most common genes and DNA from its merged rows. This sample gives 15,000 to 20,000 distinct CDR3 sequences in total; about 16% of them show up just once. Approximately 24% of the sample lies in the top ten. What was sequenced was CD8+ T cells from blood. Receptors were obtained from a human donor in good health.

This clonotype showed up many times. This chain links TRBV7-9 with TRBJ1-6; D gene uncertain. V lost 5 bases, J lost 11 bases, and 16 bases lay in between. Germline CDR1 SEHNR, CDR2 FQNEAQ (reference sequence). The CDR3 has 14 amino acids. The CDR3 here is CASSPPVPQAPLHF. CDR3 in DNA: TGTGCCAGCAGCCCGCCCGTTCCCCAAGCACCCCTCCACTTT.

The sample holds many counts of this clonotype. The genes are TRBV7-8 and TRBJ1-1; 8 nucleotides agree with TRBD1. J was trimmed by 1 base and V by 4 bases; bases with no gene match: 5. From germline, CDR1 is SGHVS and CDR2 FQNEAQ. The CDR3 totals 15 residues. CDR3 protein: CASSSWTGPNTEAFF. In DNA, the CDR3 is TGTGCCAGCAGCTCCTGGACAGGGCCGAACACTGAAGCTTTCTTT.

Written as DNA, the CDR3 is TGTGCCAGCAGCTATCTTCGGGGACTCTATTCCTACGAGCAGTACTTC. This sequence encodes CASSYLRGLYSYEQYF. The V and J genes are TRBV6-8 and TRBJ2-7; perhaps TRBD2 as D (6 bases). The CDR3 runs to 16 residues. CDR1 is MNHGY and CDR2 is SAAAGT in the germline V gene. V was cut by 6 bases and J by 1 base, with 19 bases left in between.

The CDR3 nucleotides read TGTGCCAGCAGCCCGGACCTAAAGAGCTCCTACGAGCAGTACTTC. Amino acids: CASSPDLKSSYEQYF. The rearrangement links TRBV28 to TRBJ2-7; D is unresolved. The CDR3 length is 15 residues. The V and J ends lost 6 bases and 0 bases respectively, with 15 bases between them. Germline loops: CDR1 MDHEN, CDR2 SYDVKM.

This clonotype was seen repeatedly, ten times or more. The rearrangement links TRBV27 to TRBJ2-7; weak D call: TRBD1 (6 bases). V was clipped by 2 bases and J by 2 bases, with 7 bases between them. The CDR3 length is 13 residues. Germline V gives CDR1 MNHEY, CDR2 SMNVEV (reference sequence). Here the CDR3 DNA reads TGTGCCAGCAGTTTAGAGGGGGCCTACGAGCAGTACTTC. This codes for CASSLEGAYEQYF.

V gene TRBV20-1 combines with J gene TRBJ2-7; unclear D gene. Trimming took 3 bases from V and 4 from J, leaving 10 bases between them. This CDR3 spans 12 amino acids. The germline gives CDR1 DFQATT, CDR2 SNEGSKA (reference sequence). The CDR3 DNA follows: TGCAGTGCTAGGCCTACTGGATACGAGCAGTACTTC. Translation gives CSARPTGYEQYF.

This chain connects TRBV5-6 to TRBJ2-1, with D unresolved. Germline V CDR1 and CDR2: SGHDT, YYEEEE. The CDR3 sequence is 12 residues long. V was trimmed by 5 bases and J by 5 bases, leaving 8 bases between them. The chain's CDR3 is CASRSANNEQFF. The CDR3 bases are TGTGCCAGCAGGTCAGCGAACAATGAGCAGTTCTTC. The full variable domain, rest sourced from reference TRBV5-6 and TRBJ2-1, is DAGVTQSPTHLIKTRGQQVTLRCSPKSGHDTVSWYQQALGQGPQFIFQYYEEEERQRGNFPDRFSGHQFPNYSSELNVNALLLGDSALYLCASRSANNEQFFGPGTRLTVL.

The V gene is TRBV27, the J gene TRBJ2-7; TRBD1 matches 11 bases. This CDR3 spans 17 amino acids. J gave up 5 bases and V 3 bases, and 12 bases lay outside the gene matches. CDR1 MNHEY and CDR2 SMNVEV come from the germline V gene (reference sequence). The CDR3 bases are TGTGCCAGCAGTTTGAGCCTGCCGGGACAGGGGGACCACGAGCAGTACTTC. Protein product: CASSLSLPGQGDHEQYF.

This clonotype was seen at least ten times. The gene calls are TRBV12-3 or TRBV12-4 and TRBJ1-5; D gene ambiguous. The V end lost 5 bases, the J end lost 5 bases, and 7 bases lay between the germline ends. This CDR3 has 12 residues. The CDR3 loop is CASSPTDQPQHF. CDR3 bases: TGTGCCAGCAGTCCCACGGATCAGCCCCAGCATTTT.

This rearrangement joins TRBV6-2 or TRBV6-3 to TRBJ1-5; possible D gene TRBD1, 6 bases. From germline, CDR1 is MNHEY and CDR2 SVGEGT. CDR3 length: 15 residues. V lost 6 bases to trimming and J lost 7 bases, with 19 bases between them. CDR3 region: CASSNGTPIPQPQHF. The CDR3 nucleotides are TGTGCCAGCAGCAACGGGACACCCATTCCCCAGCCCCAGCATTTT.

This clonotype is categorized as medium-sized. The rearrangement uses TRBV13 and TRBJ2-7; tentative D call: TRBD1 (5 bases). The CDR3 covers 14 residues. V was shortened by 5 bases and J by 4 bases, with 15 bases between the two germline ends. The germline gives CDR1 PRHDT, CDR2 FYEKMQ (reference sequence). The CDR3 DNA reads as TGTGCCAGCAGCCTTAGGAGCAGGGAATACGAGCAGTACTTC. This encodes CASSLRSREYEQYF.